These T cell receptor beta chains were read from a single sample in a study of cytomegalovirus exposure and HLA in healthy donors. This table comes from immunoSEQ multiplex PCR, and its TCRdb copy is limited to in-frame clones, with some not included. Of about 200,000 clones listed, more than 75% are singletons. Sequencing was done on a sample of PBMCs. These receptors were obtained from a man aged 35 to 55 in good health and CMV-seropositive. Each CDR3 is given with its conserved first and last residue. The D gene is left open where the match is weak. Clone size appears in some rows only: once, few, many, or a class for an expanded clone.

clone_size: NA; v_call: TRBV5-1; j_call: TRBJ1-5; d_call: TRBD1; cdr3_aa: CASSSGGGNQPQHF; cdr3_nt: TGCGCCAGCAGCTCAGGGGGCGGCAATCAGCCCCAGCATTTT
clone_size: NA; v_call: TRBV27; j_call: TRBJ2-2; d_call: NA; cdr3_aa: CASSSSRQDANTGELFF; cdr3_nt: TGTGCCAGCAGTTCCTCCCGACAGGACGCGAACACCGGGGAGCTGTTTTTT
clone_size: few; v_call: TRBV5-4; j_call: TRBJ2-3; d_call: NA; cdr3_aa: CASSGTGTVGTDTQYF; cdr3_nt: TGTGCCAGCAGCGGTACAGGGACGGTCGGCACAGATACGCAGTATTTT
clone_size: NA; v_call: TRBV27; j_call: TRBJ2-1; d_call: TRBD2; cdr3_aa: CASKTSGSWDEQFF; cdr3_nt: TGTGCCAGCAAGACTAGCGGCTCTTGGGATGAGCAGTTCTTC
clone_size: NA; v_call: TRBV7-9; j_call: TRBJ2-5; d_call: NA; cdr3_aa: CASSLASYAETQYF; cdr3_nt: TGTGCCAGCAGCCTCGCTAGCTATGCCGAGACCCAGTACTTC
clone_size: NA; v_call: TRBV28; j_call: TRBJ1-4; d_call: TRBD1; cdr3_aa: CASSGQGAVEEKLFF; cdr3_nt: TGTGCCAGCAGTGGGCAGGGGGCGGTAGAAGAAAAACTGTTTTTT
clone_size: NA; v_call: TRBV18; j_call: TRBJ2-1; d_call: TRBD2; cdr3_aa: CASSPLAGGPLNEQFF; cdr3_nt: TGTGCCAGCTCACCACTAGCGGGAGGGCCACTAAATGAGCAGTTCTTC
clone_size: NA; v_call: TRBV4-1; j_call: TRBJ1-1; d_call: TRBD1; cdr3_aa: CASSPWDSVNREAFF; cdr3_nt: TGCGCCAGCAGCCCATGGGACAGCGTTAATCGTGAAGCTTTCTTT
clone_size: NA; v_call: TRBV6-5; j_call: TRBJ1-4; d_call: NA; cdr3_aa: CASDEGSNEKLFF; cdr3_nt: TGTGCCAGTGACGAGGGATCTAATGAAAAACTGTTTTTT
clone_size: NA; v_call: TRBV29-1; j_call: TRBJ2-3; d_call: NA; cdr3_aa: CSVEAGLRTDTQYF; cdr3_nt: TGCAGCGTTGAGGCAGGGTTAAGGACAGATACGCAGTATTTT
clone_size: NA; v_call: TRBV19; j_call: TRBJ2-3; d_call: TRBD2; cdr3_aa: CASSVVGGPGTDTQYF; cdr3_nt: TGTGCCAGTAGTGTGGTGGGAGGGCCTGGCACAGATACGCAGTATTTT
clone_size: NA; v_call: TRBV10-3; j_call: TRBJ1-1; d_call: TRBD1; cdr3_aa: CAIRGQGTYTEAFF; cdr3_nt: TGTGCCATCAGAGGACAGGGGACTTACACTGAAGCTTTCTTT
clone_size: once; v_call: TRBV29-1; j_call: TRBJ2-5; d_call: TRBD2; cdr3_aa: CSVEWASGQETQYF; cdr3_nt: TGCAGCGTTGAGTGGGCTAGCGGCCAAGAGACCCAGTACTTC
clone_size: once; v_call: TRBV7-9; j_call: TRBJ2-3; d_call: TRBD1; cdr3_aa: CASSRDRGKADTQYF; cdr3_nt: TGTGCCAGCAGCCGGGACAGGGGAAAGGCAGATACGCAGTATTTT
clone_size: NA; v_call: TRBV11-3; j_call: TRBJ2-3; d_call: NA; cdr3_aa: CASTKGGPFADTQYF; cdr3_nt: TGTGCCAGCACCAAAGGAGGGCCCTTTGCAGATACGCAGTATTTT
clone_size: NA; v_call: TRBV4-1; j_call: TRBJ1-2; d_call: NA; cdr3_aa: CASSQDPQGVSYGYTF; cdr3_nt: TGCGCCAGCAGCCAAGATCCCCAGGGCGTTAGCTATGGCTACACCTTC
clone_size: once; v_call: TRBV11-3; j_call: TRBJ2-7; d_call: TRBD1; cdr3_aa: CASSLRDRPYEQYF; cdr3_nt: TGTGCCAGCAGCTTACGGGACAGGCCCTACGAGCAGTACTTC
clone_size: NA; v_call: TRBV28; j_call: TRBJ2-7; d_call: NA; cdr3_aa: CASSKTGYEQYF; cdr3_nt: TGTGCCAGCAGTAAGACGGGCTACGAGCAGTACTTC
clone_size: NA; v_call: TRBV6-1; j_call: TRBJ2-7; d_call: TRBD1; cdr3_aa: CASSAMTGPYEQYF; cdr3_nt: TGTGCCAGCAGTGCAATGACAGGGCCCTACGAGCAGTACTTC